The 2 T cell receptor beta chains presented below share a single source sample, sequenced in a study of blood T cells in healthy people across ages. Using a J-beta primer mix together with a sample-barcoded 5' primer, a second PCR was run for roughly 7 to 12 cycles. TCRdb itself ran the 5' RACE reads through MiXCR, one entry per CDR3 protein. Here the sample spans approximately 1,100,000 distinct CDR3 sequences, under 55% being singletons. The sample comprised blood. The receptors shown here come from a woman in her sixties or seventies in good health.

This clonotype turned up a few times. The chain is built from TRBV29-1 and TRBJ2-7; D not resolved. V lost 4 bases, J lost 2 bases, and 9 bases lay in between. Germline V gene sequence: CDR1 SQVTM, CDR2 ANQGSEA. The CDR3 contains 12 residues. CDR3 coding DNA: TGCAGCGTTGGACAACTGGCCTACGAGCAGTACTTC. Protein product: CSVGQLAYEQYF.

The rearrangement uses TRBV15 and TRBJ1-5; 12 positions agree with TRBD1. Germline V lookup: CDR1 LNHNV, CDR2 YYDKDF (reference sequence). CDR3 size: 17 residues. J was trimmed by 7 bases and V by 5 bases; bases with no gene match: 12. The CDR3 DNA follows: TGTGCCACCAGCCGGGGACAGGGGGCGCGACTTAACCAGCCCCAGCATTTT. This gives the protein CATSRGQGARLNQPQHF.